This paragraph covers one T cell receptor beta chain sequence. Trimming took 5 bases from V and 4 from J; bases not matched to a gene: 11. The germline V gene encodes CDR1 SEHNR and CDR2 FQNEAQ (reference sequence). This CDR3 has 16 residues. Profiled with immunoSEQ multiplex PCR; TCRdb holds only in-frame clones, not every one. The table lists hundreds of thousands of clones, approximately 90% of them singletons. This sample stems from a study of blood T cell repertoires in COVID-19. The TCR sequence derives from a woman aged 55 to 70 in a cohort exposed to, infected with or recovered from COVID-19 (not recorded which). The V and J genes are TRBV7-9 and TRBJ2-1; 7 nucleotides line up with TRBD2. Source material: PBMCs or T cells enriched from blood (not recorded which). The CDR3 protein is CASSPIPGLQYNEQFF. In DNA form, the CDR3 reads TGTGCCAGCAGCCCGATCCCGGGACTACAGTACAATGAGCAGTTCTTC.